This TCR beta chain was observed in a study of Ad26.COV2.S vaccination and SARS-CoV-2 variants. Study-level background: A participant enrolled in the COV1001 Ad26.COV2.S trial arm provided the sample. Ad26.COV2.S, an intramuscular injection, was given once or twice 56 days apart.

The CDR3 is 15 amino acids. CDR1 is MGHRA, CDR2 YSYEKL, per germline. V gave up 3 bases and J gave up 7 bases; unmatched junction bases: 7. Regarding treatment: approximately 18 received Ad26.COV2.S at low or high dose, single or two shots; about 5 received placebo; per-sample allocation not given. The samples were gathered on day 63 after the first injection of vaccine or placebo. Boston supplied an adult donor aged 18-55 years. Clones were sequenced by immunoSEQ multiplex PCR, and TCRdb holds only the in-frame ones, with some missing. The data contain approximately 250,000 clones, around 85% of them singletons.

The chain employs TRBV4-1 and TRBJ2-1, with 9 bases matching TRBD2. The source material was peripheral blood, sampled in a trial of Ad26.COV2.S vaccine versus placebo. This receptor was obtained from a person aged 18-65 years who received the Ad26.COV2.S COVID-19 vaccine or a placebo. CDR3 in amino acids: CASSQRGGEENEQFF. The CDR3 DNA sequence: TGCGCCAGCAGCCAGCGGGGGGGCGAGGAGAATGAGCAGTTCTTC.